Given below is one T cell receptor beta chain in context. The CDR3 runs 15 residues. V was clipped by 2 bases and J by 5 bases, with 10 bases between them. Germline V gene lookup returns CDR1 MNHEY and CDR2 SVGAGI. As processed by the authors: By means of reference gene primer amplification, nucleated cell counts were estimated. Here immunoSEQ multiplex PCR was the method, and the copy in TCRdb shows in-frame clones only, minus some. D and trimming come from the DNA, and the V and J calls and clone size come from that table. This sample yields 260,000 or so clones, of which roughly 80% are seen a single time; 6.5% to 8.5% belongs to the top ten. In Seattle, patients joined the study during active infection and were tracked longitudinally. This sample stems from a study of blood T cell repertoires in COVID-19. The wider study: Collection of acute and convalescent COVID-19 samples took place in the United States, Italy and Spain. The analysed material was cDNA or gDNA that came from T cells, B-cell-depleted T cells, or PBMCs.

The sequencing input was peripheral blood. This sequence originates from a woman of 80 years or more with COVID-19, enrolled during active disease. The chain links TRBV6-5 to TRBJ1-6, with D possibly matching TRBD1 (6 bases). The CDR3 loop reads CASSYRGADNSPLHF. The CDR3 nucleotides read TGTGCCAGCAGTTACCGGGGGGCCGATAATTCACCCCTCCACTTT.